This is a list of T cell receptor beta chains from one sample in a study of blood T cell repertoires in COVID-19. Profiling relied on immunoSEQ multiplex PCR, and the TCRdb table lists in-frame clones only, not all of them. Found here are about 190,000 clones, about 88% of them singletons; the top ten hold around 23%. The sample comprised PBMCs or T cells enriched from blood (not recorded which). These receptors were obtained from a woman aged 40 to 49 in a cohort exposed to, infected with or recovered from COVID-19 (not recorded which). Both conserved end residues are part of each CDR3. The order of the fields is V gene, D gene, clone size, J gene, CDR3 DNA, CDR3 protein. A D gene is named only where the DNA matches it firmly. Some rows mark clone size as missing; the rest say once, few, many or name a class of expanded clone.

v_gene: TRBV29-1; d_gene: -; abundance: -; j_gene: TRBJ1-3; CDR3nt: TGCAGCGTTGACGGGGATAGCTCTGGAAACACCATATATTTT; CDR3aa: CSVDGDSSGNTIYF
v_gene: TRBV6-5; d_gene: TRBD2; abundance: -; j_gene: TRBJ2-7; CDR3nt: TGTGCCAGCAGTTACTCAGCGGGAAGCTACGAGCAGTACTTC; CDR3aa: CASSYSAGSYEQYF
v_gene: TRBV7-2; d_gene: TRBD1; abundance: -; j_gene: TRBJ1-2; CDR3nt: TGTGCCAGCAGCTTGGGACAGGACTTCTATGGCTACACCTTC; CDR3aa: CASSLGQDFYGYTF
v_gene: TRBV10-1; d_gene: -; abundance: -; j_gene: TRBJ1-2; CDR3nt: TGCGCCAGCAGTGAGACAGCTAACTATGGCTACACCTTC; CDR3aa: CASSETANYGYTF
v_gene: TRBV5-1; d_gene: -; abundance: -; j_gene: TRBJ2-1; CDR3nt: TGCGCCAGCAGCCCCCCCCCAGGGCTTGGTGAGCAGTTCTTC; CDR3aa: CASSPPPGLGEQFF
v_gene: TRBV27; d_gene: -; abundance: -; j_gene: TRBJ1-1; CDR3nt: TGTGCCAGCAGTTTATCGGCGAGGACTGAAGCTTTCTTT; CDR3aa: CASSLSARTEAFF
v_gene: TRBV11-2; d_gene: -; abundance: -; j_gene: TRBJ1-1; CDR3nt: TGTGCCAGCAGTTACCTTAAGCCACAGCCTGGTTGGGACACTGAAGCTTTCTTT; CDR3aa: CASSYLKPQPGWDTEAFF
v_gene: TRBV13; d_gene: -; abundance: once; j_gene: TRBJ2-3; CDR3nt: TGTGCCAGCAGCGATATTACAGGTTCCTCCACAGATACGCAGTATTTT; CDR3aa: CASSDITGSSTDTQYF
v_gene: TRBV13; d_gene: -; abundance: -; j_gene: TRBJ2-3; CDR3nt: TGTGCCAGCAGCTTAGCTAAGCGGGGCACAGATACGCAGTATTTT; CDR3aa: CASSLAKRGTDTQYF
v_gene: TRBV7-8; d_gene: -; abundance: -; j_gene: TRBJ2-2; CDR3nt: TGTGCCAGCAGGCCCCGGGTAGTTGGCACCGGGGAGCTGTTTTTT; CDR3aa: CASRPRVVGTGELFF
v_gene: TRBV12-3/TRBV12-4; d_gene: -; abundance: once; j_gene: TRBJ1-5; CDR3nt: TGTGCCAGCAGCACGGACAGTTACAGGCCCCAGCATTTT; CDR3aa: CASSTDSYRPQHF
v_gene: TRBV20-1; d_gene: -; abundance: once; j_gene: TRBJ1-2; CDR3nt: TGCAGTGCTCCAAACCTAGGATACTACACCTTC; CDR3aa: CSAPNLGYYTF
v_gene: TRBV3-1/TRBV3-2; d_gene: TRBD2; abundance: -; j_gene: TRBJ2-6; CDR3nt: TGTGCCAGCAGCCAAGGGGGTGCTAGCGGGGGGTCCTCTGGGGCCAACGTCCTGACTTTC; CDR3aa: CASSQGGASGGSSGANVLTF
v_gene: TRBV4-3; d_gene: TRBD1; abundance: -; j_gene: TRBJ2-7; CDR3nt: TGCGCCAGCAGCCAAGGGACAGGGACCTACGAGCAGTACTTC; CDR3aa: CASSQGTGTYEQYF
v_gene: TRBV12-3/TRBV12-4; d_gene: -; abundance: -; j_gene: TRBJ1-5; CDR3nt: TGTGCCAGCAGTTTGGGAGGGCCCCAGCATTTT; CDR3aa: CASSLGGPQHF
v_gene: TRBV5-1; d_gene: TRBD2; abundance: -; j_gene: TRBJ2-5; CDR3nt: TGCGCCAGCAGGTCCGGGACTAGCGAGGAGACCCAGTACTTC; CDR3aa: CASRSGTSEETQYF
v_gene: TRBV5-5; d_gene: TRBD1; abundance: once; j_gene: TRBJ1-3; CDR3nt: TGTGCCAGCAGCTGGGACAGGGGATCTGGAAACACCATATATTTT; CDR3aa: CASSWDRGSGNTIYF
v_gene: TRBV6-5; d_gene: -; abundance: -; j_gene: TRBJ1-2; CDR3nt: TGTGCCAGCAGTAGCCCCGGACGGGATTATGGCTACACCTTC; CDR3aa: CASSSPGRDYGYTF
v_gene: TRBV10-3; d_gene: TRBD2; abundance: -; j_gene: TRBJ2-2; CDR3nt: TGTGCCACCCGGACCCTTAGCGGGGGGAGAGCCGGGGAGCTGTTTTTT; CDR3aa: CATRTLSGGRAGELFF
v_gene: TRBV5-1; d_gene: TRBD1; abundance: -; j_gene: TRBJ1-2; CDR3nt: TGCGCCAGCAGCTTGGCCAAAGGACAGGATGGCTACACCTTC; CDR3aa: CASSLAKGQDGYTF
v_gene: TRBV5-1; d_gene: TRBD1; abundance: -; j_gene: TRBJ1-3; CDR3nt: TGCGCCAGCACTCCCGGACAGGGTGGCTCTGGAAACACCATATATTTT; CDR3aa: CASTPGQGGSGNTIYF
v_gene: TRBV11-2; d_gene: TRBD2; abundance: -; j_gene: TRBJ2-1; CDR3nt: TGTGCCAGCAGCTTATGGGGCGGGAGGGCCGAGGAGCAGTTCTTC; CDR3aa: CASSLWGGRAEEQFF
v_gene: TRBV6-8; d_gene: TRBD1; abundance: many; j_gene: TRBJ1-5; CDR3nt: TGTGCCAGCCCTGGACAGGACAGGCAGCCCCAGCATTTT; CDR3aa: CASPGQDRQPQHF
v_gene: TRBV13; d_gene: TRBD1; abundance: -; j_gene: TRBJ2-5; CDR3nt: TGTGCCAGCAGCGCCCCGACAGGGGAGCGGGAGACCCAGTACTTC; CDR3aa: CASSAPTGERETQYF
v_gene: TRBV29-1; d_gene: TRBD2; abundance: -; j_gene: TRBJ2-3; CDR3nt: TGCAGCGTTGAGGGGACGGGACTAGCGGGGGGAGCTTATGAAGATACGCAGTATTTT; CDR3aa: CSVEGTGLAGGAYEDTQYF
v_gene: TRBV24-1; d_gene: TRBD1; abundance: -; j_gene: TRBJ2-7; CDR3nt: TGTGCCACCAGTGAGTCCCCCGGGACAGGGAATCCCTACGAGCAGTACTTC; CDR3aa: CATSESPGTGNPYEQYF
v_gene: TRBV9; d_gene: TRBD1; abundance: -; j_gene: TRBJ2-2; CDR3nt: TGTGCCAGCAGCGTTACAGGGGTGGCCGGGGAGCTGTTTTTT; CDR3aa: CASSVTGVAGELFF
v_gene: TRBV7-9; d_gene: -; abundance: once; j_gene: TRBJ1-6; CDR3nt: TGTGCCAGCAGCTTAGACAGCTCCTATAATTCACCCCTCCACTTT; CDR3aa: CASSLDSSYNSPLHF
v_gene: TRBV7-9; d_gene: -; abundance: -; j_gene: TRBJ1-2; CDR3nt: TGTGCCAGCAGCTCCCCGGGGGGGACCGAACATACTCCGAGAGGCTACACCTTC; CDR3aa: CASSSPGGTEHTPRGYTF
v_gene: TRBV5-1; d_gene: TRBD2; abundance: -; j_gene: TRBJ2-7; CDR3nt: TGCGCCAGCAGCTATAGCGGGACCTACGAGCAGTACTTC; CDR3aa: CASSYSGTYEQYF
v_gene: TRBV24-1; d_gene: -; abundance: few; j_gene: TRBJ2-1; CDR3nt: TGTGCCACCAGTTCCCCGGCTAGCTCCTACAATGAGCAGTTCTTC; CDR3aa: CATSSPASSYNEQFF
v_gene: TRBV4-1; d_gene: -; abundance: -; j_gene: TRBJ1-1; CDR3nt: TGCGCCAGCAGCCAAGTTTACGCAGGGGACACTGAAGCTTTCTTT; CDR3aa: CASSQVYAGDTEAFF
v_gene: TRBV19; d_gene: TRBD1; abundance: few; j_gene: TRBJ2-7; CDR3nt: TGTGCCACCTCCGGGACAGGGCCCTACGAGCAGTACTTC; CDR3aa: CATSGTGPYEQYF
v_gene: TRBV28; d_gene: -; abundance: -; j_gene: TRBJ1-1; CDR3nt: TGTGCCAGCAGTGCCGGGGCTGAAGCTTTCTTT; CDR3aa: CASSAGAEAFF
v_gene: TRBV11-3; d_gene: TRBD2; abundance: -; j_gene: TRBJ2-1; CDR3nt: TGTGCCAGCAGCTTAGGGGGTCGACTAGCGGGAGCCTACAATGAGCAGTTCTTC; CDR3aa: CASSLGGRLAGAYNEQFF
v_gene: TRBV7-9; d_gene: TRBD1; abundance: -; j_gene: TRBJ1-1; CDR3nt: TGTGCCAGCAGCCTCACACAGGGGCTCCCGAACACTGAAGCTTTCTTT; CDR3aa: CASSLTQGLPNTEAFF
v_gene: TRBV7-6; d_gene: -; abundance: -; j_gene: TRBJ1-4; CDR3nt: TGTGCCAGCAGCCAAGAGGGGGCAACTAATGAAAAACTGTTTTTT; CDR3aa: CASSQEGATNEKLFF
v_gene: TRBV2; d_gene: TRBD1; abundance: -; j_gene: TRBJ1-5; CDR3nt: TGTGCCAGCAGAAGACAGGGGGACAATCAGCCCCAGCATTTT; CDR3aa: CASRRQGDNQPQHF
v_gene: TRBV6-5; d_gene: TRBD1; abundance: -; j_gene: TRBJ2-7; CDR3nt: TGTGCCAGCAGTTACTCGCGCAGGGGGACCTACGAGCAGTACTTC; CDR3aa: CASSYSRRGTYEQYF
v_gene: TRBV9; d_gene: -; abundance: -; j_gene: TRBJ2-2; CDR3nt: TGTGCCAGCAGCGCCATAGCGAGGAACTCCGGGGAGCTGTTTTTT; CDR3aa: CASSAIARNSGELFF
v_gene: TRBV19; d_gene: TRBD1; abundance: -; j_gene: TRBJ1-2; CDR3nt: TGTGCCAGTAGCGAACAGGGGGCTGGAGGCTACACCTTC; CDR3aa: CASSEQGAGGYTF
v_gene: TRBV7-2; d_gene: TRBD2; abundance: -; j_gene: TRBJ2-1; CDR3nt: TGTGCCAGCAGACTGGGACTAGCGGGAGGTCGGAATGAGCAGTTCTTC; CDR3aa: CASRLGLAGGRNEQFF
v_gene: TRBV27; d_gene: -; abundance: -; j_gene: TRBJ1-2; CDR3nt: TGTGCCAGCGGACTTCTGGGCGGCCCCTATGGCTACACCTTC; CDR3aa: CASGLLGGPYGYTF
v_gene: TRBV27; d_gene: -; abundance: -; j_gene: TRBJ1-2; CDR3nt: TGTGCCAGCAGTTTTCTACGGGACTATGGCTACACCTTC; CDR3aa: CASSFLRDYGYTF
v_gene: TRBV7-9; d_gene: TRBD2; abundance: -; j_gene: TRBJ2-1; CDR3nt: TGTGCCAGCAGCCCCCCTAGCGGGGGGGACAATGAGCAGTTCTTC; CDR3aa: CASSPPSGGDNEQFF
v_gene: TRBV9; d_gene: -; abundance: -; j_gene: TRBJ1-2; CDR3nt: TGTGCCAGCAGCCCACGGGGGGGAGCACATGGCTACACCTTC; CDR3aa: CASSPRGGAHGYTF
v_gene: TRBV13; d_gene: TRBD2; abundance: -; j_gene: TRBJ2-3; CDR3nt: TGTGCCAGCAGCTCCACCGGTGAGCGGGGGGAGGATACGCAGTATTTT; CDR3aa: CASSSTGERGEDTQYF
v_gene: TRBV7-9; d_gene: TRBD1; abundance: -; j_gene: TRBJ2-3; CDR3nt: TGTGCCAGCAGCTCCACAGGGGGCGGCACAGATACGCAGTATTTT; CDR3aa: CASSSTGGGTDTQYF